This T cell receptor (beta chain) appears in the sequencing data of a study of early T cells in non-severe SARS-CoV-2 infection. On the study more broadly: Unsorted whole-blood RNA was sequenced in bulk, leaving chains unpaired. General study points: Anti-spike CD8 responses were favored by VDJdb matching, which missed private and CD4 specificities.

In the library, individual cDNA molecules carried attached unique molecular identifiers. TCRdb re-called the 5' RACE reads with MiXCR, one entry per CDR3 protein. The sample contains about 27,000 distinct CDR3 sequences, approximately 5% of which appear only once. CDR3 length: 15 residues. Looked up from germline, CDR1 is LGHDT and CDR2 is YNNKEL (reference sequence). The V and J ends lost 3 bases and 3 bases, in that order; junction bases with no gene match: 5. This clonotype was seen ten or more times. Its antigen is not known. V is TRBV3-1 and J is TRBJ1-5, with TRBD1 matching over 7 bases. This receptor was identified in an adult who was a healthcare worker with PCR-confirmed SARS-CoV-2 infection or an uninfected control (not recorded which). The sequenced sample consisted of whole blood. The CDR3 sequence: CASSHPDRDNQPQHF. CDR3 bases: TGTGCCAGCAGCCACCCAGACAGGGACAATCAGCCCCAGCATTTT.